This T cell receptor (beta chain) was observed in a study of T cells in Graves' hyperthyroidism and ophthalmopathy. Study-wide points: Clonotypes that were expanded in thyroid above 0.001 mostly appeared in blood too.

Looked up from germline, CDR1 is SNHLY and CDR2 is FYNNEI. This CDR3 is built from 13 residues. Trimming shortened V by 6 bases and J by 6 bases, and 11 bases separated the two germline ends. Regions amplified from RNA transcripts were the TCR beta CDR3 regions. A first-round RT-PCR of the TCR CDR3 used the HTBI primer set. TCRdb re-analysed the multiplex PCR reads in MiXCR, keeping a single row per CDR3 protein. The table has hundreds of thousands of distinct CDR3 sequences, just under 45% seen once. This clonotype came up many times. Its antigen is as yet unknown. The V gene is TRBV2, the J gene TRBJ2-2; no clear D gene. This sequence originates from an adult man with Graves' disease, either hyperthyroidism or ophthalmopathy (not recorded which). The sample consisted of peripheral blood or thyroid tissue (not recorded which). The CDR3 region is CASRAIWAGELFF. The CDR3 coding sequence is TGTGCCAGCAGGGCTATATGGGCCGGGGAGCTGTTTTTT.